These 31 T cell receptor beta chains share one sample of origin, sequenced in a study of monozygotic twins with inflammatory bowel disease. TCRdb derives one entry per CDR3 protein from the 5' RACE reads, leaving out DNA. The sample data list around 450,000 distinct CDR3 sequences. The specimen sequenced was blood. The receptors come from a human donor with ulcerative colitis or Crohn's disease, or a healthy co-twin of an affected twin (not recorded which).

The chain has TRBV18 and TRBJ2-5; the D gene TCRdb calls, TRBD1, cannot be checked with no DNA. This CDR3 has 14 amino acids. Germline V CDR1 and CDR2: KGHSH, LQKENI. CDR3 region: CASSLTRGKETQYF.

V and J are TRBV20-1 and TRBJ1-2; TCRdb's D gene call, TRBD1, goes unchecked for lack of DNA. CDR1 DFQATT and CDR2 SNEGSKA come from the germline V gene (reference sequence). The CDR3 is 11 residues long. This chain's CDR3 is CRATGNYGYTF.

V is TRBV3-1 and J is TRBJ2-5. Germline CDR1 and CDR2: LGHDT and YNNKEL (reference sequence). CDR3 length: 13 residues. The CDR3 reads CASSLAEAGTQYF.

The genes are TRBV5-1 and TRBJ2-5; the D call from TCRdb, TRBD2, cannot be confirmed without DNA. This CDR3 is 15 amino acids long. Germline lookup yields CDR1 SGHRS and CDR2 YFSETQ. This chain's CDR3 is CASSLERGAKETQYF.

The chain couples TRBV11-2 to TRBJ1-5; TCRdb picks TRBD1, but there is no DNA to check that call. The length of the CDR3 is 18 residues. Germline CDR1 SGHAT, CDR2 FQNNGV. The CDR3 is CASSLQPPGQRRGQPQHF.

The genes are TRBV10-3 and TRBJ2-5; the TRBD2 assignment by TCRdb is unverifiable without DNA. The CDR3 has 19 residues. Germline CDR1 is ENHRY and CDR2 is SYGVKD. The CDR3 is CAISESSLAGAVDLETQYF.

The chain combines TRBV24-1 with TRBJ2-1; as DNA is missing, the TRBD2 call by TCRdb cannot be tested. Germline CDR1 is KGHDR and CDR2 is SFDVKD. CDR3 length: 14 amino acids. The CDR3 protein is CATSGGGANNEQFF.

CDR3 loop: CASRPPTNGDTEAFF. V is TRBV19 and J is TRBJ1-1. The CDR3 covers 15 residues. Per germline, CDR1 LNHDA and CDR2 SQIVND (reference sequence).

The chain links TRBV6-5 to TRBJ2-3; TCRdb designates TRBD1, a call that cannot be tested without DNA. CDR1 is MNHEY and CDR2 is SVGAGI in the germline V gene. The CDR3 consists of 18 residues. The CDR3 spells CASSYNRDRASSTDTQYF.

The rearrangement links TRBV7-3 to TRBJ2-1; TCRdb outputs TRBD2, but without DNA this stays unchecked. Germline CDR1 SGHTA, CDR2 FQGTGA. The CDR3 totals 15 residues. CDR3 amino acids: CASSGTGGPYNEQFF. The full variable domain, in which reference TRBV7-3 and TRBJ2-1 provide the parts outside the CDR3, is GAGVSQTPSNKVTEKGKYVELRCDPISGHTALYWYRQSLGQGPEFLIYFQGTGAADDSGLPNDRFFAVRPEGSVSTLKIQRTERGDSAVYLCASSGTGGPYNEQFFGPGTRLTVL.

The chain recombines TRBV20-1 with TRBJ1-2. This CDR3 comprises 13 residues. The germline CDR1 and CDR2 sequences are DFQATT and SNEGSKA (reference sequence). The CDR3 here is CSARLGNDRGYTF.

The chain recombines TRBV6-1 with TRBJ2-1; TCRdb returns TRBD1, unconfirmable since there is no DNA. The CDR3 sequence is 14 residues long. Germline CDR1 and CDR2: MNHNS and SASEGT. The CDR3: CASSVGQGRSEQFF.

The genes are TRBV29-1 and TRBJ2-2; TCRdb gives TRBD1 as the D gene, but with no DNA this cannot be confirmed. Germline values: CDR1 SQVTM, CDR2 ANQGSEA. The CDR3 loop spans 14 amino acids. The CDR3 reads CSVRTGDNTGELFF.

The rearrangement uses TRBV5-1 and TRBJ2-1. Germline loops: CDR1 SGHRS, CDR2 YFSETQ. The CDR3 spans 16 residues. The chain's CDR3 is CASSNNPTWSYNEQFF.

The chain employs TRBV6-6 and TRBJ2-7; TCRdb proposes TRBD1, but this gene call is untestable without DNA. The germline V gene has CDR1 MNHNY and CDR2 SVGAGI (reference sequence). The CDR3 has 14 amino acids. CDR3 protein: CASASGTGVYEQYF.

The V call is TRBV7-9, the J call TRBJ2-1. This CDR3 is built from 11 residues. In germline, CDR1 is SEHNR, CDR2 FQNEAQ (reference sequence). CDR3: CASSLIGEQFF.

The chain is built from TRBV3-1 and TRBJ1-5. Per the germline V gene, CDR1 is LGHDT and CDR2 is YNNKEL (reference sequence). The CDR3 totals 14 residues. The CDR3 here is CASSLMGFGQPQHF.

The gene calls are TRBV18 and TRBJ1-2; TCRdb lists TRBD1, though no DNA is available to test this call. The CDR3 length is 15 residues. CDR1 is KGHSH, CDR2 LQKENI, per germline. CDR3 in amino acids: CASSRDGGLANGYTF.

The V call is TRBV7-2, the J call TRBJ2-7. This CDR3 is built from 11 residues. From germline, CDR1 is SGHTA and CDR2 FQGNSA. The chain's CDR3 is CASSPLTEQYF.

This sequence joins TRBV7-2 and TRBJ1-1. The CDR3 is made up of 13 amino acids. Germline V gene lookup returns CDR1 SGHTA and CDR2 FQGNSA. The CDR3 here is CASSLKAGTEAFF.

CDR3: CASSFQGDTEAFF. V usage is TRBV5-1 and J usage is TRBJ1-1; TCRdb lists TRBD1, though no DNA is available to test this call. The germline CDR1 and CDR2 sequences are SGHRS and YFSETQ. The CDR3 totals 13 residues. The full variable domain, completed using reference TRBV5-1 and TRBJ1-1, is KAGVTQTPRYLIKTRGQQVTLSCSPISGHRSVSWYQQTPGQGLQFLFEYFSETQRNKGNFPGRFSGRQFSNSRSEMNVSTLELGDSALYLCASSFQGDTEAFFGQGTRLTVV.

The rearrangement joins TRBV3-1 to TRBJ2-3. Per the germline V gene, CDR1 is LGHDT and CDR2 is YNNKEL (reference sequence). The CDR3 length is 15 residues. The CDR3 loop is CASSPLVYSTDTQYF.

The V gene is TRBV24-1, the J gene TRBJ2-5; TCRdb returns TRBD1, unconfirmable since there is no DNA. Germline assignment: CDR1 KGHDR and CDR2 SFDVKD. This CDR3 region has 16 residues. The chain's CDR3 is CATSDSTDAAEETQYF.

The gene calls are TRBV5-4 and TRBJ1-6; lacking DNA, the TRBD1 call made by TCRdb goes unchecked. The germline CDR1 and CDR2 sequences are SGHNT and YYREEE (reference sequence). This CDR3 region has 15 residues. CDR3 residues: CASSLEGGLHSPLHF.

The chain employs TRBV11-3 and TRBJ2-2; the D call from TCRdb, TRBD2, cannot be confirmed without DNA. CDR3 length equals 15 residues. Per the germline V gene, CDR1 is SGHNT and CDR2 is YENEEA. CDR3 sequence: CASSLSGTNTGELFF. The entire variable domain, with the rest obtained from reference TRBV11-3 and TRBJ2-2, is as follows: EAGVVQSPRYKIIEKKQPVAFWCNPISGHNTLYWYLQNLGQGPELLIRYENEEAVDDSQLPKDRFSAERLKGVDSTLKIQPAELGDSAVYLCASSLSGTNTGELFFGEGSRLTVL.

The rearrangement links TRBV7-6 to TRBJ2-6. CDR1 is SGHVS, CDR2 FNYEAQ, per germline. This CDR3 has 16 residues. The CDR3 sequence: CASSLAPVSGANVLTF.

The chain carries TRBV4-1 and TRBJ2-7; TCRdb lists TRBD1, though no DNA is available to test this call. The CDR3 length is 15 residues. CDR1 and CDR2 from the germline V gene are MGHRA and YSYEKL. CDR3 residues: CASSQAWTGFYEQYF.

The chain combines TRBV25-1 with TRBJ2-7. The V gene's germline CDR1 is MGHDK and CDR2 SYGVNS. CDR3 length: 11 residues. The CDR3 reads CASRGQYEQYF.

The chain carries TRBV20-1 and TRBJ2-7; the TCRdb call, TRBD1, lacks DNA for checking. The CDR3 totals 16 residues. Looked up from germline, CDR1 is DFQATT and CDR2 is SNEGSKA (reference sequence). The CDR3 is CSARDPTGAISYEQYF.

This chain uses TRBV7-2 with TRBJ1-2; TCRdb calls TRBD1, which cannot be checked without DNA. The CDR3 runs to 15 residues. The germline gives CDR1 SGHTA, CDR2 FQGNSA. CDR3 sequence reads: CASSRISGAGYGYTF.

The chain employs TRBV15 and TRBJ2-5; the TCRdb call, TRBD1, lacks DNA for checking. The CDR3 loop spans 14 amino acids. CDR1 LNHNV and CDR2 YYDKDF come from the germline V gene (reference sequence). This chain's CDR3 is CATSRKMGGETQYF.